Following are 18 T cell receptor beta chains from one sample sequenced in a study of blood T cells in healthy people across ages. A second PCR of roughly 7 to 11 cycles used a sample-barcoded 5' primer and a J-beta primer mix. In TCRdb, the 5' RACE reads were re-called with MiXCR into one record per CDR3 protein. The repertoire has 1.5 million to 2 million distinct CDR3 sequences, roughly 50% of them found once; the top ten carry over 2%. Sequencing input: blood. The receptors here all came from a woman aged 40 to 55 in good health.

The genes are TRBV4-2 and TRBJ2-1; weak D call: TRBD2 (5 bases). In germline, CDR1 is LGHNA, CDR2 YNFKEQ. The CDR3 is 17 residues long. The V end lost 4 bases, the J end lost 6 bases, and 22 bases lay between the germline ends. Written as DNA, the CDR3 is TGTGCCAGCAGCCCATCTCCCTTGGACTCCCGAGGCAATGAGCAGTTCTTC. It translates to CASSPSPLDSRGNEQFF.

The CDR3 sequence: CSASLAGGSTDTQYF. The CDR3, as DNA: TGCAGTGCTAGTCTGGCAGGGGGAAGCACAGATACGCAGTATTTT. V usage is TRBV20-1 and J usage is TRBJ2-3, with 7 bases fitting TRBD1. The CDR3 has 15 amino acids. Germline lookup yields CDR1 DFQATT and CDR2 SNEGSKA (reference sequence). Trimming took 3 bases from V and 0 from J; bases not matched to a gene: 6.

V and J are TRBV10-2 and TRBJ2-3; no firm D call. Trimming took 6 bases from V and 0 from J, leaving 13 bases between them. Germline V gives CDR1 WSHSY, CDR2 SAAADI. The CDR3 spans 15 residues. CDR3 loop: CASRALLTSTDTQYF. The CDR3 DNA reads as TGCGCCAGCAGAGCATTACTGACTAGCACAGATACGCAGTATTTT.

The CDR3 spells CASSLGDRQGPLSYEQYF. CDR3 nucleotides: TGTGCCAGCAGCTTAGGGGACCGACAGGGCCCCCTCTCCTACGAGCAGTACTTC. This sequence joins TRBV11-2 and TRBJ2-7; TRBD1 agrees at 7 bases. In germline, CDR1 is SGHAT, CDR2 FQNNGV. This CDR3 has 18 residues. The trim removed 1 base at V and 0 bases at J, leaving 12 bases unmatched.

The CDR3 DNA is TGTGCCACCAGCAGAGATAGACAGGCCCAACTCCACTTT. Protein: CATSRDRQAQLHF. V gene TRBV15 combines with J gene TRBJ1-6; a possible D gene is TRBD1 (6 bases). Trimming pared 0 bases from V and 16 bases from J, leaving 13 bases between. CDR1 LNHNV and CDR2 YYDKDF come from the germline V gene (reference sequence). The CDR3 has 13 residues. Complete variable domain (other parts from reference TRBV15 and TRBJ1-6): DAMVIQNPRYQVTQFGKPVTLSCSQTLNHNVMYWYQQKSSQAPKLLFHYYDKDFNNEADTPDNFQSRRPNTSFCFLDIRSPGLGDTAMYLCATSRDRQAQLHFGNGTRLTVT.

The chain uses TRBV12-3 or TRBV12-4 and TRBJ2-2; D remains ambiguous. V lost 5 bases and J lost 3, with 16 bases in between. The CDR3 sequence is 16 residues long. The CDR3 loop is CASSPTTEFYTGELFF. DNA for the CDR3: TGTGCCAGCAGTCCAACAACAGAGTTTTACACCGGGGAGCTGTTTTTT.

This chain connects TRBV4-3 to TRBJ2-1; the D is unclear. The V gene lost 0 bases and the J gene lost 5 bases, with 17 bases spanning the gap. The CDR3 extends over 17 amino acids. Germline assignment: CDR1 LGHNA and CDR2 YSLEER. The CDR3 loop reads CASSQELLRMSHNEQFF. The DNA of the CDR3 is TGCGCCAGCAGCCAAGAACTTTTAAGAATGTCCCACAATGAGCAGTTCTTC.

The genes are TRBV20-1 and TRBJ1-2; TRBD1 is a possible D gene (5 bases). The CDR3 spans 14 residues. Germline V gives CDR1 DFQATT, CDR2 SNEGSKA (reference sequence). Trimming removed 3 bases at V and 3 bases at J, with 14 bases between. CDR3 residues: CSASGRRGDYGYTF. CDR3 bases: TGCAGTGCTAGTGGCAGGAGGGGCGACTATGGCTACACCTTC.

This clonotype has only a few counts. This chain joins TRBV7-2 and TRBJ2-1; 8 bases match TRBD2. J was trimmed by 9 bases and V by 5 bases; bases with no gene match: 6. Germline CDR1 SGHTA, CDR2 FQGNSA. This CDR3 has 13 amino acids. The CDR3 spells CASSLPGGAEQFF. The CDR3 bases are TGTGCCAGCAGCCTCCCGGGGGGGGCTGAGCAGTTCTTC.

The gene calls are TRBV3-1 and TRBJ2-3, with D perhaps TRBD1 (6 bases). Trimming shortened V by 4 bases and J by 4 bases, and 15 bases separated the two germline ends. The germline V gene has CDR1 LGHDT and CDR2 YNNKEL (reference sequence). The CDR3 runs 15 residues. The CDR3 spells CASSPHRGGPDTQYF. As DNA, the CDR3 is TGTGCCAGCAGCCCCCACCGTGGGGGCCCAGATACGCAGTATTTT.

The CDR3 protein is CASSLRPHGGTEAFF. Here the CDR3 DNA reads TGTGCCAGCAGCTTAAGGCCCCATGGAGGCACTGAAGCTTTCTTT. The gene calls are TRBV11-2 and TRBJ1-1; D is unclear. Germline CDR1 SGHAT, CDR2 FQNNGV. The CDR3 is 15 amino acids. V dropped 2 bases and J dropped 4 bases, with 14 bases sitting between them.

V gene TRBV9 combines with J gene TRBJ1-2, with D possibly TRBD1 on 6 matching bases. Germline V gene lookup returns CDR1 SGDLS and CDR2 YYNGEE. There are 13 residues in the CDR3. Trimming took 0 bases from V and 7 from J, leaving 10 bases between them. The CDR3 spells CASSVVGHFGYTF. The CDR3 DNA sequence: TGTGCCAGCAGCGTAGTGGGACACTTTGGCTACACCTTC.

This clonotype has just a few counts. The chain recombines TRBV29-1 with TRBJ2-1; tentative D call: TRBD2 (6 bases). CDR1 is SQVTM, CDR2 ANQGSEA, per germline. The V gene lost 3 bases and the J gene lost 9 bases, with 24 bases spanning the gap. The CDR3 spans 16 residues. CDR3 nucleotides: TGCAGCGTTGAGGGACTCCCGGACATCGGCGGTCGTGAGCAGTTCTTC. This gives the protein CSVEGLPDIGGREQFF.

J is TRBJ1-2 and V is TRBV6-6; TRBD1 is a possible D gene (5 bases). Germline-derived CDR1 and CDR2 are MNHNY and SVGAGI (reference sequence). This CDR3 has 16 amino acids. V lost 2 bases and J 5 bases, leaving 18 bases between the germline ends. CDR3 DNA: TGTGCCAGCAGTTACCCAACGAAGCTGACAGTTTATGGCTACACCTTC. Residues: CASSYPTKLTVYGYTF.

This clonotype was seen more than once but under ten times. The V and J genes are TRBV4-1 and TRBJ2-1; 8 bases match TRBD2. The CDR3 totals 16 residues. J was trimmed by 5 bases and V by 2 bases; bases with no gene match: 8. CDR1 is MGHRA, CDR2 YSYEKL, per germline. The DNA of the CDR3 is TGCGCCAGCAGCCAACCCCCGGGGGGGGGAAACAATGAGCAGTTCTTC. It encodes CASSQPPGGGNNEQFF.

The chain joins TRBV7-3 to TRBJ2-3; D call uncertain. Germline V gene lookup returns CDR1 SGHTA and CDR2 FQGTGA. Deletions cut 2 bases from V and 0 bases from J, with 9 bases between. The CDR3 spans 15 residues. The CDR3 DNA sequence: TGTGCCAGCAGCTTAGCCACCACTAGCACAGATACGCAGTATTTT. Translated, it gives CASSLATTSTDTQYF.

V gene TRBV7-9 combines with J gene TRBJ2-7; the D call may be TRBD1 or TRBD2 (5 bases each). Germline CDR1 and CDR2: SEHNR and FQNEAQ (reference sequence). This CDR3 is built from 15 residues. V lost 3 bases and J 10 bases, leaving 22 bases between the germline ends. CDR3 residues: CASSLEGTRQEAQYF. For the CDR3, the DNA is TGTGCCAGCAGCTTGGAAGGGACCAGACAAGAGGCCCAGTACTTC.

This chain uses TRBV29-1 with TRBJ2-4; weak D call: TRBD2 (6 bases). The last part of the DNA fits TRBJ2-7 better; the J call may be wrong. This CDR3 region has 12 residues. Germline-derived CDR1 and CDR2 are SQVTM and ANQGSEA. The CDR3 bases are TGCAGCGTTGTTGGGGGGATCGACGAGCAGTACTTC. The encoded protein is CSVVGGIDEQYF.